These T cell receptor beta chains were read from a single sample in a study of blood T cell repertoires in COVID-19. Assay: immunoSEQ multiplex PCR; the TCRdb copy retains only in-frame clones and omits some. The table has approximately 460,000 clones, roughly 87% seen once. The sample consisted of peripheral blood. The receptor source for this set is a man aged 18 to 29 with COVID-19, enrolled during active disease. The CDR3 runs from the conserved cysteine through the conserved F or W. The D gene is left open where the match is weak. Rows may omit the clone size; those that give it use once, few, many or a size class.

TGTGCCAGCTCACCACTAGCGGGGGACCAAGAGACCCAGTACTTC	CASSPLAGDQETQYF	few	TRBJ2-5	TRBD2	TRBV18
TGTGCCAGCAGCTTAGGGGAGGGGATGACAGATACGCAGTATTTT	CASSLGEGMTDTQYF	.	TRBJ2-3	TRBD2	TRBV7-9
TGTGCCAGCAGCCGAGACCAGGGGCGGGGCACAGATACGCAGTATTTT	CASSRDQGRGTDTQYF	.	TRBJ2-3	.	TRBV9
TGTGCAAGTCGCTTAGTTAGAGAAAAACTGTTTTTT	CASRLVREKLFF	.	TRBJ1-4	.	TRBV12-2
TGTGCCAGCAGCCAAGGGGGACAGTCGGCTGATGGCTACACCTTC	CASSQGGQSADGYTF	.	TRBJ1-2	TRBD1	TRBV3-1/TRBV3-2
TGCGCCAGTACCTCGACAGGGGGTACACACTATGGCTACACCTTC	CASTSTGGTHYGYTF	few	TRBJ1-2	TRBD1	TRBV5-1
TGTGCCAGCAGGGCGGGACAGGGTCTCGGCTACACCTTC	CASRAGQGLGYTF	.	TRBJ1-2	TRBD1	TRBV12-3/TRBV12-4
TGTGCCACCAGTGATCCCGGGACACCTTACGAGCAGTACTTC	CATSDPGTPYEQYF	.	TRBJ2-7	.	TRBV24-1
TGTGCCAGCAGCCGGCGGCGGGGGCCCGGCACAGATACGCAGTATTTT	CASSRRRGPGTDTQYF	.	TRBJ2-3	.	TRBV14
TGTGCCACCAGCGGGCACGGCAGGCCAGATACGCAGTATTTT	CATSGHGRPDTQYF	.	TRBJ2-3	.	TRBV15
TGTGCCAGCAGCTCTACCGGGACAGGGGGACCGGACACCATATATTTT	CASSSTGTGGPDTIYF	.	TRBJ1-3	TRBD1	TRBV5-6
TGTGCCACGAGCCCCGGGACTAGCTCCTACAATGAGCAGTTCTTC	CATSPGTSSYNEQFF	.	TRBJ2-1	TRBD2	TRBV24-1
TGTGCCAGCAGCCAAGATCTGGCAGGGGGCTTGGGCGAGCAGTACTTC	CASSQDLAGGLGEQYF	.	TRBJ2-7	TRBD1	TRBV4-2
TGTGCCAGCGGACTTGGACTGTGGGGCTACACCTTC	CASGLGLWGYTF	.	TRBJ1-2	.	TRBV5-5
TGTGCCAGCAGCCTTCACGGGGGTCAGCCCCAGCATTTT	CASSLHGGQPQHF	.	TRBJ1-5	.	TRBV6-5
TGTGCCAGCAGCTTAGATCTCCCTCCCCTATATTTT	CASSLDLPPLYF	.	TRBJ1-3	.	TRBV7-6
TGTGCCAGCAGCCATCCGGGACAGGGCACCAACGAGCAGTACTTC	CASSHPGQGTNEQYF	once	TRBJ2-7	TRBD1	TRBV11-2
TGTGCCAGTAGTATCGGGGACAGGGGAATAGATACGCAGTATTTT	CASSIGDRGIDTQYF	.	TRBJ2-3	TRBD1	TRBV19